This TCR beta chain was retrieved from a study of blood T cell repertoires in COVID-19. Here immunoSEQ multiplex PCR was the method, and the copy in TCRdb shows in-frame clones only, minus some. The sample comprises about 80,000 clones, around 79% of which are singletons, and less than 15% rests with the top ten. The TCR originated in an older man with acute or convalescent COVID-19. The specimen sequenced was peripheral blood.

The CDR3 reads CASSPFGGQQKETQYF. The CDR3 DNA reads TGTGCCAGCAGTCCCTTTGGGGGACAACAGAAGGAGACCCAGTACTTC. The V call is TRBV2, the J call TRBJ2-5, with D perhaps TRBD1 (6 bases). CDR1 is SNHLY, CDR2 FYNNEI, per germline. The CDR3 spans 16 residues. Trimming shortened V by 5 bases and J by 5 bases, and 21 bases separated the two germline ends. Using reference TRBV2 and TRBJ2-5 for the parts outside the CDR3, the full variable domain is EPEVTQTPSHQVTQMGQEVILRCVPISNHLYFYWYRQILGQKVEFLVSFYNNEISEKSEIFDDQFSVERPDGSNFTLKIRSTKLEDSAMYFCASSPFGGQQKETQYFGPGTRLLVL.